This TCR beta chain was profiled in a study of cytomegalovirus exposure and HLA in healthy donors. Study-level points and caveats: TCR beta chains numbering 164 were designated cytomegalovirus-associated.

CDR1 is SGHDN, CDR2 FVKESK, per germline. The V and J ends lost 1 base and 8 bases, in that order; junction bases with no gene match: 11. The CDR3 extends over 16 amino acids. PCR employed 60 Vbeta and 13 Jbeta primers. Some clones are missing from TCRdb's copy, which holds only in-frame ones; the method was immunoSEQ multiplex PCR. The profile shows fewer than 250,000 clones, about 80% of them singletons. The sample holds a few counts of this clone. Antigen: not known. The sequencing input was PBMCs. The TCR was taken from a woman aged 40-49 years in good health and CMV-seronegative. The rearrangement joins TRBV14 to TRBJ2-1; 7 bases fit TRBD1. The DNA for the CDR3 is TGTGCCAGCAGCCAAGTTAAGGGACAGCTTCATTATGAGCAGTTCTTC. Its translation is CASSQVKGQLHYEQFF.